This T cell receptor beta chain was retrieved from a study of cytotoxic CD8 clonotypes in ibrutinib-treated CLL (dated by TCRdb to the early 2020s). A note on the overall study: In this cohort, around 15 patients were treatment-naive and ten to eleven were relapsed/refractory, while approximately 18 had unmutated IGHV. Responses were partial in around 24 patients and complete in 2; after median around 66 months follow-up, around 14 stayed in remission and about twelve progressed. Samples at response were collected after a median of about twelve months of treatment, with a range of about 6 to 40 months. Samples averaged about 260,000 productive templates and some 96,000 productive rearrangements. Longitudinal samples were available for 26 of the 86 trial participants. Cryopreserved peripheral blood mononuclear cells were collected at three points: before therapy, at response, and at either sustained remission or disease progression.

Around 2 micrograms of genomic DNA were extracted from cryopreserved PBMCs for TCR beta library preparation. Longitudinal blood samples from CLL patients on ibrutinib monotherapy were analyzed using high-throughput TCR beta sequencing. Patients were enrolled in a phase 2 open-label single-center ibrutinib monotherapy trial. Each clonotype received, on average, approximately 9.9x coverage in deep resolution sequencing performed on a MiSeq, where the target depth lay between 1 in 1 million and 1 in 200,000 T cells. The immunoSEQ hsTCRB Kit was used to generate TCR beta libraries. In the authors' own workflow: Data were analyzed with ImmunoSEQ Data Assistant and ImmunoSEQ Analyzer, with V, D and J genes assigned per IMGT definitions. Clonality, with values ranging from 0 to 1, was calculated as one minus the normalized Shannon entropy of productive rearrangement frequencies. Only overrepresented clonotypes making up at least 0.05% of each patient's repertoire were included in the public clonotype analysis. Around 14 repertoires from age-matched healthy donors, obtained from immuneACCESS, served as clonality controls. TCRdb limited this immuneACCESS table to in-frame rearrangements with V and J called. A share of clones is missing; checked studies link under half to unresolved V genes, and the rest is unexplained. Clone size and V and J calls were adopted from that table, with D and trimming inferred from the DNA. The sample table holds about 310,000 clones, of which about 80% were seen once. The ten largest clones add up to 6.5% to 8% of the sample.

Results the study describes overall, beyond this receptor: An increase in clonality was observed at ibrutinib response, with clonality remaining stable during sustained remission and falling back toward baseline at progression. At baseline, clonality was higher than in age-matched healthy donors and showed a strong correlation with circulating CD8+ T-cell counts. Sampling times were not matched between sustained-remission and progressing patients, and lymph node repertoires were not studied. Public clonotypes were rare and either contracted or stayed stable during treatment, and the rise in clonality at ibrutinib response reflected the expansion of private clonotypes.

Of note for this clone: Its binding antigen is unknown. No much larger clone is present one base from it, and per-base qualities are unavailable.

From the cysteine through the phenylalanine, the CDR3 covers 16 amino acids. CDR3 DNA is the only sequence kept; it has 48 bases, read in frame from the first base. From a lookup of the germline V gene, CDR1 and CDR2 are SGHTA and FQGTGA. V trim: 5 bases; J trim: 4 bases; unmatched bases: 12. This sample comprised PBMCs, obtained before ibrutinib treatment. The chain is encoded by TRBV7-3 joined to TRBJ2-5; TRBD2 matches 8 bases in the middle. The TCR sequence derives from a human donor with chronic lymphocytic leukemia. The CDR3: CASSPQPGRGLETQYF. The sequence in DNA is TGTGCCAGCAGCCCCCAACCCGGGAGGGGATTAGAGACCCAGTACTTC.